What follows is one TCR beta chain and its context. It lacks a known antigen. Within one base of it there is no much larger clone, and no base qualities were kept. Libraries were prepared through PCR. At the Johns Hopkins FTIC core, DNA from the cultured CD4+ T cells underwent TCR sequencing with the Oncomine TCR Beta short-read assay. The QIAamp micro DNA kit was used to extract genomic DNA from the cultured CD4+ T cells. Oncomine TCR Beta libraries from cultured CD4+ T cells were pooled using unique dual indexes and sequenced on an Illumina iSeq 100. On the study's bioinformatics: Non-productive sequences were removed, and CDR3s not starting with C, not ending with F or W, or shorter than 7 amino acids were discarded. Antigen-specific clonotypes were identified with the MANAFEST web application by comparing peptide-stimulated wells with reference and other culture wells. To be called positive, a clone needed an FDR below 0.05, an odds ratio above 5, and a productive frequency above 0.1% in at least two of three replicate wells. A clonotype was classed as cross-reactive if the clonotype showed significant expansion both in SARS-CoV-2 spike wells and in at least one common cold coronavirus spike condition. Levenshtein distances (stringdist) and unrooted phylogenetic trees (ape) in R version 3.6.1 were used to assess CDR3 homology. Clones were called with MiXCR by TCRdb after fastp trimmed the public reads at Q25, and only in-frame beta chains were retained. Rows merge per CDR3 protein into single entries with the most common DNA and genes. None of the V and J calls come from the authors' own analysis; TCRdb made them. This sample gives 9,500 to 14,000 distinct CDR3 sequences in total; more than 25% of them show up just once. The top ten hold about 19% of the sample.

This entry is derived from a study of vaccination and CD4 T cells after COVID-19 (dated by TCRdb to between 2020 and 2023). As for the study more broadly: In the convalescent cohort there were six males and four females, among whom were two Hispanic individuals, seven Caucasians, two Asians and one multiracial person. Two doses of either the Pfizer-BioNTech BNT162b2 vaccine (n=8) or the Moderna mRNA-1273 vaccine (n=2) were administered to participants. Post-COVID blood samples from convalescent patients were collected a median of roughly 100 days after diagnosis, with a range of 35 to 161 days. Post-vaccine blood samples were obtained a median of around 74 days after the second vaccine dose, with a range of 14 to 241 days. The cultures were stimulated with overlapping spike peptide pools from SARS-CoV-2 and from the common cold coronaviruses HCoV-NL63, HCoV-OC43 and HCoV-229E. In control cultures, a CEFX viral epitope pool was used as positive control, an HIV-1 Nef peptide pool was used as negative control, or no peptide was added. The spike-specific CD4+ TCR repertoire was compared before and after mRNA vaccination in about nine COVID-19 convalescent patients and a handful of infection-naive healthy vaccine recipients. Memory CD4+ T cell crossreactivity between SARS-CoV-2 and common cold coronavirus spike proteins was assessed at the TCR clonotype level in an earlier paper using these donors. Study-wide conclusions, independent of this receptor: The study included relatively few convalescent patients and did not analyze early timepoints after natural infection. In convalescent patients, a median about 90% of post-vaccine SARS-CoV-2-reactive clones were detected only after vaccination, and vaccine-specific priming was suggested by this finding. Of the vaccine-specific clones found in convalescent patients, nearly all (304 of 307) were mono-reactive for SARS-CoV-2 spike instead of being cross-reactive with common cold coronaviruses. The median number of SARS-CoV-2-reactive clonotypes rose from under 25 after infection to 38 after vaccination, but the change was not significant.

CDR1 SGHTA and CDR2 FQGNSA were looked up in the germline V gene. Trimming removed 4 bases from V and 6 bases from J, leaving 5 bases between the germline ends. Inclusive of the bounding cysteine and phenylalanine, the CDR3 is 11 residues long. Of all the DNA, just the CDR3 is kept, 33 bases in frame from base 1. In the paper's terms, the treatment or condition label means: roughly 11-day PBMC culture with coronavirus spike peptide pools or control peptides (ViraFEST assay). CD4+ T cells from unexposed donors were collected before the COVID-19 pandemic (2011-2018). To expand antigen-specific T cells with peptide pools and then pick out the expanded clonotypes through TCR sequencing, the study relied on the ViraFEST assay. Each well held around 1.9 million PBMCs cultured with 10 ug/ml peptide pools in IMDM containing roughly 5% human AB serum and roughly 10 IU/ml IL-2. On days 3 and 7, half of the culture medium was replaced with fresh IL-2-containing medium. After about 11 days of culture, CD4+ T cells were isolated by negative selection using the EasySep CD4+ T cell isolation kit. As cell numbers permitted, CD4+ T cells from unexposed donors were tested for reactivity to SARS-CoV-2 S and N and to four common cold coronavirus spike pools. Ficoll-Paque Plus gradient centrifugation was used to isolate PBMCs from whole blood, and the isolated PBMCs were then either used fresh or cryopreserved at -140C. Each culture condition was generally run in triplicate wells. The leukapheresis product used for the unexposed donors was purchased from a commercial source.

This sequence originates from a human donor in good health. This sequence uses TRBV7-2 and TRBJ2-3; the D gene assignment is ambiguous. The sample was CD4+ T cells from blood, cultured in vitro. In nucleotides, the sequence is TGTGCCAGCAGCTCCCGTGATACGCAGTATTTT. This encodes CASSSRDTQYF.